Sequencing of this T cell receptor (beta chain) was carried out in a study of blood T cells in healthy people across ages. Combining a sample-barcoded 5' primer with a J-beta primer mix, a second PCR ran for roughly 7 to 12 cycles. A template-switch adaptor that had 12 random nucleotides put a tag on each cDNA molecule. The yield of each sample was at least 2.5 million CDR3-containing paired-end reads. TCRdb independently ran MiXCR on the 5' RACE reads; one entry per CDR3 protein. The sample has 800,000 to 950,000 distinct CDR3 sequences, about 36% seen once. CDR3 length: 16 residues. CDR1 MGHDK and CDR2 SYGVNS come from the germline V gene. Trimming at V came to 2 bases and at J to 5 bases, leaving 8 bases not matched to a gene. For this clonotype: Antigen specificity is unknown.

Study outcomes and limitations: The percentage of naive T cells correlated strongly with TCR beta diversity.

The V gene is TRBV25-1, the J gene TRBJ2-1; 8 bases align to TRBD2. The sequenced sample was blood. This clonotype was sampled from a man aged 18-30 years in good health. The CDR3 DNA follows: TGTGCCAGCAGTGAACTAGCCCGGGAGGGTAACAATGAGCAGTTCTTC. It codes for CASSELAREGNNEQFF.